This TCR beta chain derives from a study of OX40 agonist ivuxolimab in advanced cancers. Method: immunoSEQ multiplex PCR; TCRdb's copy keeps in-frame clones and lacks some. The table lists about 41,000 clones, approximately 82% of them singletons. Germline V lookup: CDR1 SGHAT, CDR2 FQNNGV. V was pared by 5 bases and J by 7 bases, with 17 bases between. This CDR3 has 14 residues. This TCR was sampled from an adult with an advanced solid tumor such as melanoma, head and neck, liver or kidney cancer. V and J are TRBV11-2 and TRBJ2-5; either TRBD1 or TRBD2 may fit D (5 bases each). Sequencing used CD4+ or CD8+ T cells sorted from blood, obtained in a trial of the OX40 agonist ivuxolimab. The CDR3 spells CASSPRWGFGTQYF. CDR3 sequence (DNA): TGTGCCAGCAGCCCGCGGTGGGGGTTTGGGACCCAGTACTTC.